Listed below are T cell receptor beta chains from one sample, sequenced in a study of blood T cell repertoires in COVID-19. Some clones are missing from TCRdb's copy, which holds only in-frame ones; the method was immunoSEQ multiplex PCR. The data contain approximately 45,000 clones, around 87% of them singletons. The material sequenced was peripheral blood. The receptors come from a human donor in a cohort sampled during active COVID-19. Both conserved end residues are part of each CDR3. Each record gives: CDR3 protein, V gene.

cdr3_aa: CASTLAGGPNNEQFF
v_call: TRBV27

cdr3_aa: CASSQDRIGTSDNEQFF
v_call: TRBV4-3

cdr3_aa: CASSSGVNTEAFF
v_call: TRBV11-3

cdr3_aa: CASSTIGLAGVNEQFF
v_call: TRBV19

cdr3_aa: CASSQGQGPSGANVLTF
v_call: TRBV18

cdr3_aa: CASREGGNEQFF
v_call: TRBV18

cdr3_aa: CASSLPGQGYEQYF
v_call: TRBV4-1

cdr3_aa: CASTLGAANEKLFF
v_call: TRBV6-5

cdr3_aa: CASASQGAEETQYF
v_call: TRBV28

cdr3_aa: CASSQAGSGELFF
v_call: TRBV3-1/TRBV3-2

cdr3_aa: CASTLGSASGIREQFF
v_call: TRBV28

cdr3_aa: CASSLGVVAGGTNTGELFF
v_call: TRBV7-9

cdr3_aa: CASSLGYGLAGLYEQYF
v_call: TRBV7-2

cdr3_aa: CASSLDRFWQFF
v_call: TRBV6-5

cdr3_aa: CAISGQTNQPQHF
v_call: TRBV10-3

cdr3_aa: CASSIGLAYNEQFF
v_call: TRBV9

cdr3_aa: CASSPFTGVLSSGANVLTF
v_call: TRBV3-1/TRBV3-2

cdr3_aa: CASRASYNSPLHF
v_call: TRBV5-4

cdr3_aa: CASSQGTKQFF
v_call: TRBV3-1/TRBV3-2